This T cell receptor beta chain stems from a study of T cell responses to AZD1222 COVID-19 vaccine. TCRdb's table, derived via immunoSEQ multiplex PCR, lists solely in-frame clones and lacks some. The sample carries roughly 80,000 clones, less than 95% recorded once. This CDR3 is built from 15 residues. Germline CDR1 is SGHRS and CDR2 is YFSETQ. V was clipped by 5 bases and J by 1 base, with 13 bases between them. This TCR was sampled from an adult who received the AZD1222 COVID-19 vaccine. The sample in question was peripheral blood, obtained 28 days after the second AZD1222 dose. The chain is built from TRBV5-1 and TRBJ2-4, with D perhaps matching TRBD2 (6 bases). The CDR3 sequence: CASSEDGRAKNIQYF. CDR3 DNA sequence: TGCGCCAGCAGTGAGGATGGGAGGGCCAAAAACATTCAGTACTTC.